This T cell receptor beta chain stems from a study of CD8+ T cells in alopecia areata. cDNA serving as the sequencing template came from extracted, reverse transcribed RNA. Measured with immunoSEQ multiplex PCR; TCRdb has only the in-frame clones, and not every one. The sample contains under 250,000 clones, around 50% of which appear only once. The CDR3 has 14 amino acids. Unmatched junction bases numbered 7, after V lost 5 bases and J lost 7 bases. Germline-derived CDR1 and CDR2 are MNHEY and SMNVEV (reference sequence). This chain uses TRBV27 with TRBJ2-7; TRBD1 aligns across 11 bases. The specimen sequenced was CD8+ T cells sorted from blood. This receptor was obtained from a human donor in good health. In nucleotides, the CDR3 is TGTGCCAGCAGTCTCGGACAGGGGGCTTGGGAGCAGTACTTC. Residues: CASSLGQGAWEQYF.